This entry is about one T cell receptor (beta chain). Trimming stripped 6 bases from V and 7 bases from J, with 7 bases between. The CDR3 is made up of 10 amino acids. Germline V gene lookup returns CDR1 MNHNS and CDR2 SASEGT. The PCR was carried out with 60 Vbeta primers and 13 Jbeta primers. The assay was immunoSEQ multiplex PCR, and TCRdb's table has in-frame clones only and misses some. Among about 120,000 clones, more than 80% were seen once, and the ten largest hold 2.5% to 3%. The sample is drawn from a study of cytomegalovirus exposure and HLA in healthy donors. The chain has TRBV6-1 and TRBJ2-7, with D unclear. The sequenced sample was PBMCs. The sequence came from a man aged 25-45 years in good health and CMV-seronegative. CDR3 protein: CASRNWEQYF. The CDR3 coding sequence is TGTGCCAGCAGGAACTGGGAGCAGTACTTC.